The next 15 T cell receptor beta chains were all read from a single sample in a study of early T cells in non-severe SARS-CoV-2 infection. One entry per CDR3 protein results from TCRdb running MiXCR on the 5' RACE reads. The sample includes around 30,000 distinct CDR3 sequences, more than 5% of them seen just once. The sequencing input was whole blood. These receptors all stem from an adult who was a healthcare worker with PCR-confirmed SARS-CoV-2 infection or an uninfected control (not recorded which).

This clonotype has at least ten counts. The V gene is TRBV7-2, the J gene TRBJ1-2; D is undetermined. Germline CDR1 and CDR2: SGHTA and FQGNSA. This CDR3 is 15 amino acids long. Trimming cost V 5 bases and J 6 bases, with 19 bases left between them. CDR3 amino acids: CASSPQVATQHGYTF. The CDR3 region has the DNA TGTGCCAGCAGCCCCCAGGTGGCAACTCAGCATGGCTACACCTTC.

This clonotype was found many times. The J gene is TRBJ1-4, the V gene TRBV30, with D uncertain. Germline V lookup: CDR1 GTSNPN, CDR2 SVGIG (reference sequence). The V end lost 0 bases, the J end lost 0 bases, and 11 bases lay between the germline ends. The CDR3 is 16 residues long. The CDR3 is CAWSVLGGPTNEKLFF. The CDR3 coding sequence is TGTGCCTGGAGTGTACTCGGAGGACCAACTAATGAAAAACTGTTTTTT.

The J gene is TRBJ1-5, the V gene TRBV28; maybe TRBD1 (5 bases). CDR1 is MDHEN and CDR2 is SYDVKM in the germline V gene. The CDR3 consists of 15 residues. Trimming took 3 bases from V and 3 from J, leaving 12 bases between them. DNA of the CDR3: TGTGCCAGCAGTTTGAAGGCAGGGATCAATCAGCCCCAGCATTTT. It encodes CASSLKAGINQPQHF.

This clonotype was observed many times. V is TRBV2 and J is TRBJ1-2; D is ambiguous. The germline V gene has CDR1 SNHLY and CDR2 FYNNEI. Trimming cost V 2 bases and J 5 bases, with 12 bases left between them. CDR3 length equals 14 residues. The CDR3 coding sequence is TGTGCCAGCAGTGAAATCACGCAGACTTATGGCTACACCTTC. The encoded protein is CASSEITQTYGYTF.

This clonotype was observed at least ten times. The rearrangement joins TRBV18 to TRBJ1-2, with D perhaps TRBD1 (5 bases). The CDR3 is 17 residues long. Germline V gene data show CDR1 as KGHSH and CDR2 as LQKENI. V was shortened by 1 base and J by 0 bases, with 15 bases between the two germline ends. CDR3 amino acids: CASSPLRDAGPNYGYTF. CDR3 coding DNA: TGTGCCAGCTCACCACTGAGGGACGCGGGGCCTAACTATGGCTACACCTTC.

This clonotype was detected a few times. The gene calls are TRBV28 and TRBJ2-7; D gene unclear. The CDR3 spans 13 residues. Deletions cut 8 bases from V and 0 bases from J, with 11 bases between. Germline V gene data show CDR1 as MDHEN and CDR2 as SYDVKM. Written as DNA, the CDR3 is TGTGCCAGCCGAACGTCAGCCTCCTACGAGCAGTACTTC. This translates into CASRTSASYEQYF. The entire variable domain, with the rest obtained from reference TRBV28 and TRBJ2-7, is as follows: DVKVTQSSRYLVKRTGEKVFLECVQDMDHENMFWYRQDPGLGLRLIYFSYDVKMKEKGDIPEGYSVSREKKERFSLILESASTNQTSMYLCASRTSASYEQYFGPGTRLTVT.

This clonotype was seen only a few times. The chain combines TRBV6-5 with TRBJ1-4, with a tentative D call TRBD1 (6 bases). Germline V gives CDR1 MNHEY, CDR2 SVGAGI. The CDR3 is made up of 15 amino acids. V gave up 6 bases and J gave up 6 bases, with 17 bases separating them. CDR3 loop: CASRLEGGLDEKLFF. DNA for the CDR3: TGTGCCAGCAGACTGGAGGGGGGGCTTGATGAAAAACTGTTTTTT.

This chain uses TRBV20-1 with TRBJ1-4; the D gene is possibly TRBD1 (5 bases). V was pared by 0 bases and J by 3 bases, with 11 bases between. This CDR3 is 15 amino acids long. Looked up from germline, CDR1 is DFQATT and CDR2 is SNEGSKA (reference sequence). The CDR3 region has the DNA TGCAGTGCTAGAGACCCGGGGGGGTCTAATGAAAAACTGTTTTTT. This encodes CSARDPGGSNEKLFF.

The table lists this clonotype with many counts. The V call is TRBV11-2, the J call TRBJ2-7; D is ambiguous. Germline CDR1 SGHAT, CDR2 FQNNGV. V was pared by 3 bases and J by 3 bases, with 12 bases between. The CDR3 length is 14 residues. The DNA for the CDR3 is TGTGCCAGCAGCTTGTGGAGCTCGGACTACGAGCAGTACTTC. It is translated as CASSLWSSDYEQYF.

This clonotype came up many times. The CDR3 loop is CAISGSTDTQYF. The CDR3 DNA reads as TGTGCCATCAGTGGGAGCACAGATACGCAGTATTTT. The chain couples TRBV10-3 to TRBJ2-3; D uncertain. The V and J ends lost 4 bases and 0 bases respectively, with 2 bases between them. The germline V gene encodes CDR1 ENHRY and CDR2 SYGVKD. The CDR3 length is 12 residues.

This clonotype was recorded at least ten times. The chain recombines TRBV7-8 with TRBJ1-5; D is unresolved. Germline values: CDR1 SGHVS, CDR2 FQNEAQ. Trimming took off 5 bases at V and 4 bases at J, with 6 bases between the two ends. The CDR3 is made up of 12 amino acids. The chain's CDR3 is CASSNPNQPQHF. DNA of the CDR3: TGTGCCAGCAGCAATCCTAATCAGCCCCAGCATTTT.

Regarding this clonotype: One base away lies a much larger clone, so this may be a sequencing read error. This chain links TRBV5-1 with TRBJ2-7; the D gene could be TRBD1 or TRBD2 (5 bases each). Trimming took off 0 bases at V and 8 bases at J, with 9 bases between the two ends. CDR1 is SGHRS, CDR2 YFSETQ, per germline. This CDR3 contains 12 residues. For the CDR3, the DNA is TGCGCCAGCAGCTTGGGGGGGTACAAGCAGTACTTC. It is translated as CASSLGGYKQYF.

The table lists this clonotype with many counts. CDR3 sequence: CASSQDITGELFF. The CDR3 DNA reads TGTGCCAGCAGCCAAGATATCACCGGGGAGCTGTTTTTT. The rearrangement joins TRBV4-2 to TRBJ2-2, with D unresolved. The CDR3 contains 13 residues. Germline CDR1 LGHNA, CDR2 YNFKEQ. V lost 0 bases and J lost 4, with 3 bases in between.

This clonotype was counted at least ten times. The chain joins TRBV27 to TRBJ2-7; TRBD2 matches 7 bases. CDR3 length equals 15 residues. The V and J ends lost 7 bases and 7 bases, in that order; junction bases with no gene match: 16. Germline lookup yields CDR1 MNHEY and CDR2 SMNVEV (reference sequence). CDR3 nucleotides: TGTGCCAGCACCCTCAGGGTAGACGGGGGAGGGGAGCAGTACTTC. Protein sequence: CASTLRVDGGGEQYF.

This sequence joins TRBV5-6 and TRBJ1-6; no reliable D call. The V end was cut by 4 bases, the J end by 7 bases, with 21 bases between. This CDR3 comprises 17 residues. Germline CDR1 reads SGHDT; CDR2 reads YYEEEE. Here the CDR3 reads CASSPPALTESNSPLHF. For the CDR3, the DNA is TGTGCCAGCAGCCCCCCGGCCCTAACGGAATCAAATTCACCCCTCCACTTT.